This T cell receptor (beta chain) comes out of a study of OX40 agonist ivuxolimab in advanced cancers. Looking at the study overall: Ivuxolimab was an agonistic, fully human IgG2 monoclonal antibody directed against OX40 (CD134), a costimulatory receptor. Intravenous ivuxolimab was administered to patients every 2 weeks at six dose levels: 0.01, 0.1, 0.3, 1.5, 3 and 10 mg/kg. Among the 50 to 55 dose-escalation patients, 19 had hepatocellular carcinoma, roughly 15 melanoma, 9 renal cell carcinoma and 9 head and neck cancer. Peripheral TCRbeta sequencing was intended to test whether TCR sequence diversity was altered and clonal T-cell expansion was caused by ivuxolimab. Three dose-escalation patients achieved partial responses, one with hepatocellular carcinoma and two with cutaneous melanoma. Patients were allowed to have had prior anti-PD-1, anti-PD-L1 or anti-CTLA-4 therapy, and 40% of the dose-escalation patients had previously received checkpoint inhibitors. The paper reports the monotherapy dose-escalation portion (N of about 50 patients) of the phase I ivuxolimab trial. A male proportion of 75% to 85% and a mean age of about 60 years, ranging from roughly 23 to 85, were recorded for the dose-escalation cohort.

Points the paper makes about the study in general: After ivuxolimab, expanded clones were on average more numerous among CD8+ T cells than among CD4+ T cells. In the 0.1-3.0 mg/kg groups, partial responders were among the patients with the lowest normalized peripheral clonal expansion, particularly in CD8+ T cells. Low levels of normalized T-cell clonal expansion were also seen in some patients who did not respond. The antigen specificity of the clonally expanded peripheral T cells was not determined. At doses from 0.1 to 3.0 mg/kg, clonal expansion was seen in both CD4+ and CD8+ blood T cells between baseline and week 6.

In the case of this clone: Its antigen target is currently unknown. Base qualities are not provided; no much larger clone lies one nucleotide away.

For sequencing of the TCRbeta CDR3 region, genomic DNA was extracted from the sorted cells. TCRbeta CDR3 regions were sequenced using the immunoSEQ Assay. The clones in this table, taken by TCRdb from immuneACCESS, are in-frame only. Not every clone is retained; where verified, under half of the shortfall comes from an unresolved V gene, and the cause of the rest is unknown. Within this sample are about 3,400 clones, with roughly four fifths of them counted one time only. Almost 40% of the sample is in the top ten clones. Patients with a history of autoimmune disease or receiving systemic immunosuppression were excluded from the trial. Peripheral blood for TCR sequencing was collected from all dose cohorts at baseline, on cycle 4 day 1, and on cycle 7 day 1. The samples were drawn from a first-in-human, open-label, multicenter phase I dose-escalation trial of ivuxolimab. Adults with locally advanced or metastatic melanoma, renal cell, hepatocellular, or head and neck squamous cell carcinoma were enrolled in the trial. Before TCR sequencing, CD4+ T cells and CD8+ T cells were sorted from peripheral blood as separate populations.

This specimen consisted of CD4+ or CD8+ T cells sorted from blood, obtained in a trial of the OX40 agonist ivuxolimab. The source is an adult with an advanced solid tumor such as melanoma, head and neck, liver or kidney cancer.

The nucleotide sequence reads TGTGCCAGCAGTCCGTCGCCTGTGGGCACTGAAGCTTTCTTT. The encoded protein is CASSPSPVGTEAFF. The chain joins TRBV28 to TRBJ1-1, with no confident D gene call. V and J are truncated by 5 bases and 4 bases respectively, leaving an intervening sequence of 14 bases. The CDR3 goes from the cysteine to the phenylalanine over 14 residues. Only the CDR3 DNA is retained, 42 bases long and in frame from the first base. CDR1 and CDR2 are drawn from the germline V gene: MDHEN, SYDVKM.